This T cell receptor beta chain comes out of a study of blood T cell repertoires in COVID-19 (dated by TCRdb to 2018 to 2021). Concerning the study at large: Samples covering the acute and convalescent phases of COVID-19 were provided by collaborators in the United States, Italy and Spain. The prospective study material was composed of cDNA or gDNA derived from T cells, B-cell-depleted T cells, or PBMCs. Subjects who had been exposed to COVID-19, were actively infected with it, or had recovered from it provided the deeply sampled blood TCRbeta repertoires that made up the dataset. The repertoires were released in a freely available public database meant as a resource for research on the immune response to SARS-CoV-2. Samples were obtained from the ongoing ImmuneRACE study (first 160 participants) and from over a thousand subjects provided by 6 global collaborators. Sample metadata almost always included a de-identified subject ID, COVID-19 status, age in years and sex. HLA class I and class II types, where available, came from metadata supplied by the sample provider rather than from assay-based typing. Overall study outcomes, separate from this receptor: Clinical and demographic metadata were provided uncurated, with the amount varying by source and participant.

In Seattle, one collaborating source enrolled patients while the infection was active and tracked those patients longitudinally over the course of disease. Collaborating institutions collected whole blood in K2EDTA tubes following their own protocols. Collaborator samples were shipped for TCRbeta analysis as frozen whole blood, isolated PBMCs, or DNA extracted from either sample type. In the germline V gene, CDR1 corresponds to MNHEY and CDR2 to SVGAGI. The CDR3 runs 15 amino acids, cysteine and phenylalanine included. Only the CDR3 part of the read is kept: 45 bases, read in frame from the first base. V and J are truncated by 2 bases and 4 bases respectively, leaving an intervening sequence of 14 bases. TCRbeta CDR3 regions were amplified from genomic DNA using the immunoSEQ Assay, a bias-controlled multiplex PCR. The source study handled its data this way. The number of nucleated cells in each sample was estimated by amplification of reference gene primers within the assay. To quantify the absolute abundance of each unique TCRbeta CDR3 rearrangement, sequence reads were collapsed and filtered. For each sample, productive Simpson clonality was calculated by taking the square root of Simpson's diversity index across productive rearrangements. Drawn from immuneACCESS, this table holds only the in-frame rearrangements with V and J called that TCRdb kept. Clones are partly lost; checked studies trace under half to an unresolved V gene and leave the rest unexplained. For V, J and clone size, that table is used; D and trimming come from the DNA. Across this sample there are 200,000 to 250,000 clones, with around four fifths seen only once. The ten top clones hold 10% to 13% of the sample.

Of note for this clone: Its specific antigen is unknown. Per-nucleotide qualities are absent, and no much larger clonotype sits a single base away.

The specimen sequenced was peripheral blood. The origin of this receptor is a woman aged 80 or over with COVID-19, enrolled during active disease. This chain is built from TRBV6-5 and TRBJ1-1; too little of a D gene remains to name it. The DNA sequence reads TGTGCCAGCAGTTACAGGGTTGGTGAGGGCACTGAAGCTTTCTTT. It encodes CASSYRVGEGTEAFF.